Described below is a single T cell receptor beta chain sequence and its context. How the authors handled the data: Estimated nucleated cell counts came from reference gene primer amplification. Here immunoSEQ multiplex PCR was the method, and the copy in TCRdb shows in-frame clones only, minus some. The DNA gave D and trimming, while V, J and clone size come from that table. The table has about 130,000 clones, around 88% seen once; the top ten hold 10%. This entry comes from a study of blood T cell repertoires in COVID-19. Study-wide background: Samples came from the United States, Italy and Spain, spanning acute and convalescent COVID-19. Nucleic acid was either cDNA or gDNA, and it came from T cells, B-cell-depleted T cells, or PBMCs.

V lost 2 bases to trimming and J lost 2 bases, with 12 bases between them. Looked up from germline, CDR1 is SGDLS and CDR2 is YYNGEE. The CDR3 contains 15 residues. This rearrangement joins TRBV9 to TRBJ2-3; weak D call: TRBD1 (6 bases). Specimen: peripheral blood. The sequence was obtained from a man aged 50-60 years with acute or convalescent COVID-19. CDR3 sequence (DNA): TGTGCCAGCAGCGTTACAGGGCTCGTCACAGATACGCAGTATTTT. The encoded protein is CASSVTGLVTDTQYF.